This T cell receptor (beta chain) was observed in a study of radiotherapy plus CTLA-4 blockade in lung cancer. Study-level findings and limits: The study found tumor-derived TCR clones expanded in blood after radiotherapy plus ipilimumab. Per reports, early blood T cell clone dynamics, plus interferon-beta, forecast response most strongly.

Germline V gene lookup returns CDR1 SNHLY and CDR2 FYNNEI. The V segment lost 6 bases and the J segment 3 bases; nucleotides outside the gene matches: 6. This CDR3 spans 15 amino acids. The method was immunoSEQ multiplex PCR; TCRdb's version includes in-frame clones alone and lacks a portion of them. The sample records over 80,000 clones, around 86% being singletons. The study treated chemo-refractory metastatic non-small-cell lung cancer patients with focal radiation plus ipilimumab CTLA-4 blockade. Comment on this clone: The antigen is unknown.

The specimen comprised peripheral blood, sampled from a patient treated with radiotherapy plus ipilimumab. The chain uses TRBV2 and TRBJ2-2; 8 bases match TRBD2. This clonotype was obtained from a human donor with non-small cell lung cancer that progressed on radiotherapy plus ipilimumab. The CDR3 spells CASRRGLVDTGELFF. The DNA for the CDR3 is TGTGCCAGCAGGAGGGGACTAGTGGACACCGGGGAGCTGTTTTTT. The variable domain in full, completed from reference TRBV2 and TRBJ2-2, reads EPEVTQTPSHQVTQMGQEVILRCVPISNHLYFYWYRQILGQKVEFLVSFYNNEISEKSEIFDDQFSVERPDGSNFTLKIRSTKLEDSAMYFCASRRGLVDTGELFFGEGSRLTVL.